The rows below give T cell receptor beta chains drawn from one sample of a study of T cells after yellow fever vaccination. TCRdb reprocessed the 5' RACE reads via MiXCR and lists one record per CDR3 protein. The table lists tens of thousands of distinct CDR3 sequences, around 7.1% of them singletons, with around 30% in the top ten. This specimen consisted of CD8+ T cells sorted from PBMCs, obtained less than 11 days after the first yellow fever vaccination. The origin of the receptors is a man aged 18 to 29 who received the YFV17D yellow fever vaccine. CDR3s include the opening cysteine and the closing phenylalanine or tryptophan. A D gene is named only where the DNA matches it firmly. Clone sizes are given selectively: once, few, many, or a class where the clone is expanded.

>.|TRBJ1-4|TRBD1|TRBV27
TGTGCCAGCAGTTTACAGGGGGAGCCTGAAAAACTGTTTTTT
CASSLQGEPEKLFF
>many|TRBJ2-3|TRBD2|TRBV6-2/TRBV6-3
TGTGCCAGCAGTTCTAAGGAGGCGGGGGAGAGCACAGATACGCAGTATTTT
CASSSKEAGESTDTQYF
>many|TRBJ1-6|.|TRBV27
TGTGCCAGCACGGGACGCAGCTCCTATAATTCACCCCTCCACTTT
CASTGRSSYNSPLHF
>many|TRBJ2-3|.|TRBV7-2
TGTGCCAGCAGCTTCCCGGGTAGCACAGATACGCAGTATTTT
CASSFPGSTDTQYF
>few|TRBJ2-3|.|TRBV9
TGTGCCAGCAGCGACCATATAGCGGTTGCTAGCACAGATACGCAGTATTTT
CASSDHIAVASTDTQYF
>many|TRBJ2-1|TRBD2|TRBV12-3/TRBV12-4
TGTGCCAGCTCCGTGACTAGCGGAGTCGATGAGCAGTTCTTC
CASSVTSGVDEQFF
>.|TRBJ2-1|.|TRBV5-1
TGCGCCAGCAGCTTGGCCGAGGGGGGGGATTACAATGAGCAGTTCTTC
CASSLAEGGDYNEQFF
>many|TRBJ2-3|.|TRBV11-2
TGTGCCAGCAGCAAGCTAAGTGGGACACCCCCATTTAGCACAGATACGCAGTATTTT
CASSKLSGTPPFSTDTQYF
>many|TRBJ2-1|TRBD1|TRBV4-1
TGCGCCAGCAGCCAAGAAGCCGGGACAGGGGCTTACAATGAGCAGTTCTTC
CASSQEAGTGAYNEQFF
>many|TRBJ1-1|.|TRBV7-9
TGTGCCAGCAGCTTAAGTCCGCGGACTGTCAGTGAAGCTTTCTTT
CASSLSPRTVSEAFF
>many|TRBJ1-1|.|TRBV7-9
TGTGCCAGCACCTTCGGGGCAGGTGAAGCTTTCTTT
CASTFGAGEAFF
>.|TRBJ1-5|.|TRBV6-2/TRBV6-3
TGTGCCAGCAGTTACGAGGGGAGACAGTCATATAGCAATCAGCCCCAGCATTTT
CASSYEGRQSYSNQPQHF
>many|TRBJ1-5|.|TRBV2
TGTGCCAGCAGGCTGACAGCAGATAGCAATCAGCCCCAGCATTTT
CASRLTADSNQPQHF
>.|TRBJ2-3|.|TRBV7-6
TGTGCCAGCAGCCCCACCGCCTTTGGGGATACGCAGTATTTT
CASSPTAFGDTQYF
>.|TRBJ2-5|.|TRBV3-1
TGTGCCAGCAGCCAAGACGTCACACACCAAGAGACCCAGTACTTC
CASSQDVTHQETQYF
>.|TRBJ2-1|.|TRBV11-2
TGTGCCAGCAGCGGGGTGAGGAATCGGGACAATGAGCAGTTCTTC
CASSGVRNRDNEQFF
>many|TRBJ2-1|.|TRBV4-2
TGTGCCAGCAGCTACGACTCGAATGAGCAGTTCTTC
CASSYDSNEQFF
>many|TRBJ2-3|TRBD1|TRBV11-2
TGTGCCAGTCTAGGGGGGACAGGATCCGATACGCAGTATTTT
CASLGGTGSDTQYF
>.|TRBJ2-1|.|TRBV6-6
TGTGCCAGCAGTTACGGGAGTGCCAATGAGCAGTTCTTC
CASSYGSANEQFF
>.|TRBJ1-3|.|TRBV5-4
TGTGCCAGCAGCTTCAGGGGCGGAAACACCATATATTTT
CASSFRGGNTIYF
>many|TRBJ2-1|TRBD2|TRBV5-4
TGTGCCAGCAGCTTTGGACTAGCGGGGGGCCTCAATGAGCAGTTCTTC
CASSFGLAGGLNEQFF